This T cell receptor (beta chain) was captured in a study of cytomegalovirus exposure and HLA in healthy donors. Overall study results and limits: Sequences of the TCR beta chain were said to predict the HLA-A and HLA-B alleles of most subjects accurately. The study labeled 164 TCR beta chains cytomegalovirus-associated.

This clone was seen only once. What it binds is unknown. Healthy bone marrow donors made up the cohort. Trimming left V 11 bases short and J 8 bases short, with 15 bases between. This CDR3 has 12 amino acids. The germline gives CDR1 MNHNY, CDR2 SVGAGI (reference sequence). The PCR ran on 60 Vbeta and 13 Jbeta primers. Assay: immunoSEQ multiplex PCR; the TCRdb copy retains only in-frame clones and omits some. The table has roughly 140,000 clones, around 79% seen once. This receptor was taken from a male donor in good health and CMV-seronegative. The genes are TRBV6-6 and TRBJ1-4, with D perhaps TRBD1 (6 bases). The source material was PBMCs. CDR3 bases: TGTGCCGTTTCGCGGGGGGCGGAAAAACTGTTTTTT. This gives the protein CAVSRGAEKLFF.